This T cell receptor (beta chain) was sequenced during a study of early T cells in non-severe SARS-CoV-2 infection (dated by TCRdb to the early 2020s). At the level of the whole study: Bulk RNA from unsorted whole blood was used for TCR sequencing, so alpha and beta chains could not be paired.

What the authors observed across the whole study: VDJdb matching was skewed toward anti-spike CD8 responses, so virus-specific expansions were likely underestimated and private and CD4 specificities were missed.

The library was obtained by 5' RACE. Sequencing used a NextSeq 500. To correct for sequencing error and PCR bias, the TCR library protocol tagged individual cDNA molecules with unique molecular identifiers. Both TCR alpha and beta chains were sequenced, and tight co-correlation was observed between alpha and beta sequence abundances in each sample. The paper's data handling went like this. Decombinator V4 was used to annotate the V gene, J gene and CDR3 of the TCR sequences. TCRs were defined as expanded if a significant change between any two time points was detected under a Poisson model with p below 0.0001. TCR abundances were normalised to the total number of TCRs sequenced per sample and were expressed as counts per million. MAIT TCRs were defined by TRAV1-2 paired with TRAJ12, TRAJ20 or TRAJ33, and iNKT TCRs by TRAV10 paired with TRAJ18. VDJdb, accessed 1 November 2021, was searched for CMV, EBV and SARS-CoV-2 annotated TCRs, excluding TCRs annotated for multiple antigens. In-frame beta chains were kept once TCRdb had trimmed the public reads at Q25 with fastp and called clones with MiXCR. Rows matching on CDR3 protein sequence are summarized as one entry with the most common DNA and genes. V and J calls and clone size were set by TCRdb, not the authors. The sample contains more than 65,000 distinct CDR3 sequences, 12% of them found a single time. The ten biggest clones cover around 4% of the sample.

In the germline V gene (reference sequence), CDR1 corresponds to SGHNT and CDR2 to YYREEE. Including the terminal cysteine and phenylalanine, the CDR3 comprises 11 residues. CDR3 DNA is the only sequence kept; it has 33 bases, read in frame from the first base. Trimming removed 8 bases from V and 9 bases from J; the gene matches leave 6 bases unexplained. Remarks on this clonotype: The target of this receptor is not known. The record has no base qualities; no much larger clone is one base away.

The study was a case-control design nested within a healthcare worker cohort in London, UK, with weekly nasopharyngeal swab PCR tests and blood sampling. Healthcare workers were enrolled in the week of the UK lockdown, from 23 to 31 March 2020, and were followed every week for up to roughly 16 weeks. The sequence was collected from an adult who was a healthcare worker with PCR-confirmed SARS-CoV-2 infection or an uninfected control (not recorded which). The chain joins TRBV5-4 to TRBJ2-3; 7 junctional bases match TRBD2. Sequenced material: whole blood. The nucleotide sequence is given as TGTGCCAGTTTAGAGCGGGGAACGCAGTATTTT. This sequence encodes CASLERGTQYF. Outside the CDR3, residues come from the reference TRBV5-4 and TRBJ2-3 proteins, so the full variable domain is: ETGVTQSPTHLIKTRGQQVTLRCSSQSGHNTVSWYQQALGQGPQFIFQYYREEENGRGNFPPRFSGLQFPNYSSELNVNALELDDSALYLCASLERGTQYFGPGTRLTVL.